This TCR beta chain originates from a study of CD8 T cells in Susac syndrome. RNA, at about 0.5 to 1 ug, was reverse transcribed with random hexamers. TCRdb redid the calling of the immunoSEQ multiplex PCR reads with MiXCR, one entry per CDR3 protein. The table includes 150,000 to 200,000 distinct CDR3 sequences, around 94% detected once. The length of the CDR3 is 14 residues. CDR1 MGHDK and CDR2 SYGVNS come from the germline V gene. Trimming cost V 2 bases and J 2 bases, with 9 bases left between them. CD8+ and CD4+ T cells from blood underwent TCR beta sequencing. While CD8+ and CD4+ T cells were isolated negatively, TEMRA cells were enriched by FACS.

The sequenced sample was CD4+ T cells from PBMCs. The genes are TRBV25-1 and TRBJ2-5; D uncertain. This clonotype originated in a human donor with multiple sclerosis. This CDR3 reads CASSEHVPQETQYF. CDR3 nucleotides: TGTGCCAGCAGTGAACACGTACCTCAAGAGACCCAGTACTTC. The full variable domain, rest sourced from reference TRBV25-1 and TRBJ2-5, is EADIYQTPRYLVIGTGKKITLECSQTMGHDKMYWYQQDPGMELHLIHYSYGVNSTEKGDLSSESTVSRIRTEHFPLTLESARPSHTSQYLCASSEHVPQETQYFGPGTRLLVL.